These T cell receptor beta chains were read from a single sample in a study of blood T cell repertoires in COVID-19. Profiling relied on immunoSEQ multiplex PCR, and the TCRdb table lists in-frame clones only, not all of them. The sample holds under 300,000 clones, under 90% seen once. The sequenced sample was peripheral blood. All receptors come from a woman between 50 and 59 years old who had recovered from COVID-19. CDR3s include the opening cysteine and the closing phenylalanine or tryptophan. Only part of the rows carry a size: once, few, many, or a class if the clone is expanded.

clone_size	v_call	j_call	cdr3_aa
.	TRBV24-1	TRBJ2-1	CATSSLSGGSYNEQFF
.	TRBV6-5	TRBJ2-4	CASSAGLAEKNIQYF
.	TRBV27	TRBJ1-1	CASSLAGLLGTEAFF
.	TRBV4-1	TRBJ2-5	CASSQDTGVQETQYF
.	TRBV7-2	TRBJ1-5	CASSLSQGGYQPQHF
.	TRBV11-1	TRBJ2-7	CASSLREASSYEQYF
.	TRBV7-9	TRBJ2-5	CASSTGAGTGRSSGETQYF
.	TRBV27	TRBJ2-3	CASSLWVGSSDTQYF
.	TRBV6-5	TRBJ2-5	CASTSGAYQETQYF
.	TRBV6-5	TRBJ2-2	CASSYSMRSSGELFF
.	TRBV28	TRBJ1-5	CASSLPQGGNQPQHF
.	TRBV28	TRBJ1-1	CASSVQGQWGVNTEAFF
.	TRBV7-9	TRBJ2-3	CASTKGAPDTQYF
.	TRBV6-4	TRBJ2-1	CASSDGLASYNEQFF
.	TRBV7-9	TRBJ2-7	CASSLDRSPPREQYF
.	TRBV28	TRBJ2-7	CASHIQGAREQYF
.	TRBV19	TRBJ2-5	CASSPNMGRQETQYF
.	TRBV5-1	TRBJ1-4	CASSLDRPPIEEKLFF
.	TRBV7-2	TRBJ2-5	CASSLEGLETQYF
once	TRBV9	TRBJ1-4	CASSVGALPSNEKLFF
.	TRBV6-4	TRBJ1-2	CASSEGQGDGYTF
.	TRBV21-1	TRBJ1-6	CASSTRRVMDGNSPLHF
once	TRBV7-9	TRBJ2-1	CASSSPVSYNEQFF
.	TRBV23-1	TRBJ2-7	CASSKRGQGGEQYF
.	TRBV28	TRBJ1-6	CASSLGHRNSPLHF
.	TRBV7-8	TRBJ2-7	CASSLGTGKEQYF
.	TRBV27	TRBJ2-7	CASSQVPQGYEQYF
.	TRBV19	TRBJ2-1	CASSPGLVLYLSNEQFF
.	TRBV4-1	TRBJ2-1	CASSQDGISGIQDEQFF
.	TRBV7-2	TRBJ2-1	CASSLGTGQNEQFF
.	TRBV5-6	TRBJ1-1	CASSRGGNTEAFF